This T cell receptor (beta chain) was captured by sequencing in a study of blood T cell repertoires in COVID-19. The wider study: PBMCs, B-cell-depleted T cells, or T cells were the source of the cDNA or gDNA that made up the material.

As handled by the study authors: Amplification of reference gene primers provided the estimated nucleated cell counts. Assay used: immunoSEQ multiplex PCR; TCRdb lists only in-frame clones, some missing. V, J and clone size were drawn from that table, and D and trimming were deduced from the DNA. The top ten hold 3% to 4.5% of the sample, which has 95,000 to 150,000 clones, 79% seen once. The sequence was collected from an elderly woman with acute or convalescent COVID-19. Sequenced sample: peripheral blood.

CDR3 sequence: CASRPQDRGQSGYTF. CDR3 nucleotides: TGTGCCAGCAGACCCCAGGACAGGGGGCAGAGTGGCTACACCTTC. The chain carries TRBV6-5 and TRBJ1-2; 11 bases match TRBD1. The CDR3 runs 15 residues. Germline V gene lookup returns CDR1 MNHEY and CDR2 SVGAGI. With V trimmed by 6 bases and J by 7 bases, 10 bases remained unmatched.